The clone carrying this T cell receptor beta chain appeared once. PCR amplification relied on 60 Vbeta primers (plus 13 Jbeta primers). Only in-frame clones appear in the TCRdb table, and some are missing; sequencing was by immunoSEQ multiplex PCR. The data hold just over 85,000 clones, with about 70% observed a single time. This sample is part of a study of cytomegalovirus exposure and HLA in healthy donors. The CDR3 totals 18 residues. Source material: PBMCs. The clonotype originates from a man aged 40-50 years in good health and CMV-seronegative. The gene calls are TRBV1 and TRBJ2-7; the table gives TRBD2 as D, unverified against the DNA. TRBV1 is tagged as a pseudogene. CDR3 DNA sequence: TGCACCAGCAGCCACCACCCGGGACTAGCGGGGCTGACCTACGAGCAGTACTTC. Its translation: CTSSHHPGLAGLTYEQYF.